Below, 22 T cell receptor beta chains from the same sample are listed, as sequenced in a study of spatial heterogeneity in lung cancer. For these TCRs, the target antigens are not known. Whole-study results and caveats: It was found that expanded intratumoral alpha and beta TCR counts tracked tumor mutation counts.

From the 5' RACE reads, TCRdb called clonotypes with MiXCR, one entry per CDR3 protein. The sample contains about 6,000 distinct CDR3 sequences, more than 12% of which appear only once. Time point indicated: sample taken at primary tumor resection. Sequencing used lung tumor tissue, obtained at surgery. These receptors all stem from a male donor with early-stage non-small cell lung cancer.

This clonotype was counted only a few times. The size of this beta chain means little, since it is a stray read in a library made for alpha chains. V usage is TRBV6-5 and J usage is TRBJ2-1; 12 bases fit TRBD2. V lost 6 bases to trimming and J lost 4 bases; unmatched junction nucleotides: 4. Looked up from germline, CDR1 is MNHEY and CDR2 is SVGAGI. CDR3 length equals 15 residues. CDR3 coding DNA: TGTGCCAGCAGCTCAACTAGCGGGGGGTACAATGAGCAGTTCTTC. Translating gives CASSSTSGGYNEQFF.

A remark on this clonotype: Because the library targeted alpha chains, this beta chain is an off-target read whose size means little. The chain is built from TRBV7-9 and TRBJ2-2, with TRBD2 identical over 8 bases. This CDR3 has 18 amino acids. CDR1 SEHNR and CDR2 FQNEAQ come from the germline V gene (reference sequence). The V and J ends lost 5 bases and 1 base, in that order; junction bases with no gene match: 12. CDR3 bases: TGTGCCAGCAGCCTGGAGACAGCGGGAGAAAAGAACACCGGGGAGCTGTTTTTT. Translated, it gives CASSLETAGEKNTGELFF.

By share of the sample, this clonotype is medium-sized (0.01 to 0.1%). This beta chain appears as a stray read in a library generated for alpha chains; its size is not informative. This chain links TRBV5-1 with TRBJ1-1; 7 bases are shared with TRBD1. Unmatched junction bases numbered 2, after V lost 0 bases and J lost 0 bases. CDR1 is SGHRS and CDR2 is YFSETQ in the germline V gene. The CDR3 length is 15 residues. The CDR3 here is CASSLETGLNTEAFF. The DNA for the CDR3 is TGCGCCAGCAGCTTGGAGACAGGGTTGAACACTGAAGCTTTCTTT.

This clonotype is medium-sized. A library made for alpha chains picked up this beta chain off target, so its size means little. The chain couples TRBV19 to TRBJ2-7, with D unresolved. Trimming cost V 6 bases and J 2 bases, with 17 bases left between them. Germline assignment: CDR1 LNHDA and CDR2 SQIVND (reference sequence). This CDR3 comprises 15 residues. CDR3 loop: CASSREAGLAYEQYF. CDR3 nucleotide sequence: TGTGCCAGTAGCCGCGAAGCAGGATTGGCCTACGAGCAGTACTTC.

This clonotype rates as medium-sized. This beta chain lies outside the target of a library built for alpha chains; its clone size means little. V gene TRBV2 combines with J gene TRBJ2-1; D unclear. V was pared by 7 bases and J by 0 bases, with 13 bases between. Germline lookup yields CDR1 SNHLY and CDR2 FYNNEI. The CDR3 is 15 residues long. CDR3 residues: CASKRSASSYNEQFF. In DNA, the CDR3 is TGTGCCAGCAAAAGGAGCGCGAGCTCCTACAATGAGCAGTTCTTC.

With regard to this clonotype: The size of this beta chain means little, since it is a stray read in a library made for alpha chains. The chain employs TRBV7-8 and TRBJ2-2, with D unclear. The CDR3 runs to 15 residues. Trimming stripped 1 base from V and 5 bases from J, with 11 bases between. CDR1 and CDR2 (germline): SGHVS, FQNEAQ. The CDR3 sequence is CASSLVRAETGELFF. The CDR3 coding sequence is TGTGCCAGCAGCTTAGTCCGGGCTGAAACCGGGGAGCTGTTTTTT.

This clonotype was detected only a few times. For a library built for alpha chains, this beta chain is a stray read; little rests on its size. CDR3 DNA sequence: TGTGCCAGCAGCTTAGATGGCAGGGCCTACGAGCAGTACTTC. It translates to CASSLDGRAYEQYF. The chain employs TRBV7-9 and TRBJ2-7, with a tentative D call TRBD1 (5 bases). The germline V gene has CDR1 SEHNR and CDR2 FQNEAQ (reference sequence). The CDR3 spans 14 residues. Trimming stripped 1 base from V and 2 bases from J, with 9 bases between.

This clonotype is termed medium-sized. A library made for alpha chains picked up this beta chain off target, so its size means little. The J gene is TRBJ1-4, the V gene TRBV3-1; TRBD1 is a possible D gene (6 bases). The CDR3 sequence is 14 residues long. The V gene lost 6 bases and the J gene lost 5 bases, with 13 bases spanning the gap. Germline assignment: CDR1 LGHDT and CDR2 YNNKEL (reference sequence). CDR3 region: CASSSRGKNEKLFF. The CDR3 coding sequence is TGTGCCAGCAGTTCCAGGGGAAAGAATGAAAAACTGTTTTTT.

This clonotype is medium-sized by share. Because this beta chain is a stray read in a library intended to capture alpha chains, its abundance should not be given much weight. The chain joins TRBV27 to TRBJ2-5; D gene ambiguous. Trimming removed 1 base at V and 2 bases at J, with 8 bases between. The CDR3 is made up of 14 amino acids. The germline gives CDR1 MNHEY, CDR2 SMNVEV (reference sequence). This CDR3 reads CASSLLGNQETQYF. CDR3 nucleotide sequence: TGTGCCAGCAGTTTATTAGGGAATCAAGAGACCCAGTACTTC.

By sample fraction, this clonotype is medium-sized. The library was designed around alpha chains, so this beta chain is a stray read whose abundance carries little weight. This chain links TRBV20-1 with TRBJ1-1; D unclear. The V gene's germline CDR1 is DFQATT and CDR2 SNEGSKA (reference sequence). CDR3 length: 12 residues. Trimming took off 3 bases at V and 4 bases at J, with 9 bases between the two ends. CDR3 nucleotide sequence: TGCAGTGCTAGCTCCAAAGTCACTGAAGCTTTCTTT. Encoded protein: CSASSKVTEAFF.

Remarks on this clonotype: Because the library targeted alpha chains, this beta chain is an off-target read whose size means little. V is TRBV12-3 or TRBV12-4 and J is TRBJ2-7, with D possibly TRBD2 on 7 matching bases. The CDR3 sequence is 14 residues long. V lost 2 bases and J 2 bases, leaving 10 bases between the germline ends. The CDR3 region has the DNA TGTGCCAGCAGTTTATCGGGGGGCCCCTACGAGCAGTACTTC. Amino acid sequence: CASSLSGGPYEQYF.

On this clonotype itself: Since the library was made to target alpha chains, this beta chain is a stray read and its abundance is not meaningful. V gene TRBV7-2 combines with J gene TRBJ2-7; D is ambiguous. V lost 1 base and J lost 2, with 9 bases in between. There are 14 residues in the CDR3. Germline CDR1 SGHTA, CDR2 FQGNSA. The CDR3: CASSLEATTYEQYF. The CDR3 DNA reads TGTGCCAGCAGCTTAGAGGCTACGACCTACGAGCAGTACTTC.

This clonotype ranks as medium-sized (0.01 to 0.1%). Little can be read into the size of this beta chain, an off-target read in a library designed for alpha chains. The J gene is TRBJ1-4, the V gene TRBV7-2, with D unclear. This CDR3 spans 15 amino acids. Germline CDR1 is SGHTA and CDR2 is FQGNSA. V gave up 2 bases and J gave up 3 bases, with 10 bases separating them. The CDR3 coding sequence is TGTGCCAGCAGCTTACATGAGAATGCTAATGAAAAACTGTTTTTT. Its translation: CASSLHENANEKLFF.

By share, this clonotype counts as medium-sized (0.01 to 0.1%). Found in a library prepared for alpha chains, this beta chain is an off-target read, and its abundance has little meaning. The chain couples TRBV12-3 or TRBV12-4 to TRBJ1-5, with a weak D call TRBD1 (5 bases). Trimming took 3 bases from V and 1 from J, leaving 13 bases between them. This CDR3 comprises 16 residues. As DNA, the CDR3 is TGTGCCAGCAGTTTTGAGACAGAGATAAGCAATCAGCCCCAGCATTTT. This codes for CASSFETEISNQPQHF.

Turning to this clonotype: The library was prepared for alpha chains; this beta chain is a stray read, so its frequency means little. The chain combines TRBV20-1 with TRBJ2-1; 10 bases are a match to TRBD2. CDR3 size: 15 residues. Trimming removed 1 base from V and 6 bases from J; junction bases left unmatched: 6. Germline CDR1 reads DFQATT; CDR2 reads SNEGSKA (reference sequence). CDR3 amino acids: CSARVGAGGSNEQFF. CDR3 nucleotides: TGCAGTGCTAGAGTAGGAGCGGGAGGGTCCAATGAGCAGTTCTTC.

On this clonotype itself: Found in a library prepared for alpha chains, this beta chain is an off-target read, and its abundance has little meaning. The gene calls are TRBV27 and TRBJ2-1; 12 nucleotides align to TRBD2. CDR3 size: 17 residues. Per the germline V gene, CDR1 is MNHEY and CDR2 is SMNVEV (reference sequence). The trim removed 3 bases at V and 13 bases at J, leaving 16 bases unmatched. As DNA, the CDR3 is TGTGCCAGCAGTTTCCAAAACCTAGCGGGAGGGCCCCACGAACAGTTCTTC. As protein: CASSFQNLAGGPHEQFF.

This clonotype was observed a few times. A library prepared for alpha chains yielded this beta chain as an off-target read; its size is of little meaning. The rearrangement uses TRBV14 and TRBJ1-4; tentative D call: TRBD1 (5 bases). CDR1 is SGHDN and CDR2 is FVKESK in the germline V gene. V lost 0 bases, J lost 2 bases, and 10 bases lay in between. The CDR3 runs to 16 residues. The CDR3 reads CASSQDGGATNEKLFF. In nucleotides, the CDR3 is TGTGCCAGCAGCCAAGACGGAGGGGCGACTAATGAAAAACTGTTTTTT.

This clonotype ranks as medium-sized. This beta chain was picked up by a library intended for alpha chains and is off target, so its count carries little meaning. This chain uses TRBV20-1 with TRBJ2-7, with TRBD2 matching 10 bases. From germline, CDR1 is DFQATT and CDR2 SNEGSKA (reference sequence). The CDR3 covers 15 residues. Unmatched junction bases numbered 10, after V lost 2 bases and J lost 6 bases. The CDR3 reads CSARPPSGGQREQYF. CDR3 DNA sequence: TGCAGTGCTAGACCGCCTAGCGGGGGTCAGCGCGAGCAGTACTTC.

This clonotype was picked up many times. This beta chain turned up in a library designed for alpha chains; as an off-target read, its abundance says little. The CDR3: CASSYSQANYGYTF. In DNA, the CDR3 is TGTGCCAGCAGTTACTCGCAGGCTAACTATGGCTACACCTTC. The chain recombines TRBV6-5 with TRBJ1-2, with D hard to call. Germline CDR1 reads MNHEY; CDR2 reads SVGAGI. The V end was cut by 0 bases, the J end by 0 bases, with 5 bases between. The CDR3 extends over 14 amino acids.

This clonotype is deemed medium-sized (0.01 to 0.1%). This beta chain appears as a stray read in a library generated for alpha chains; its size is not informative. V is TRBV7-9 and J is TRBJ1-4; D is possibly TRBD1 (6 bases). The V gene lost 7 bases and the J gene lost 7 bases, with 13 bases spanning the gap. CDR3 size: 13 residues. Germline V gene data show CDR1 as SEHNR and CDR2 as FQNEAQ (reference sequence). DNA for the CDR3: TGTGCCAGCACCCTAAGGGGGGTTGAAAAACTGTTTTTT. Its protein is CASTLRGVEKLFF.

This clonotype was detected a few times. This beta chain is a stray read from a library made for alpha chains; its abundance is not meaningful. The genes are TRBV30 and TRBJ1-2; 8 bases fit TRBD1. CDR3 length: 17 residues. Trimming at V came to 2 bases and at J to 1 base, leaving 12 bases not matched to a gene. Per the germline V gene, CDR1 is GTSNPN and CDR2 is SVGIG (reference sequence). Written as DNA, the CDR3 is TGTGCCTGGAGTAAGGGCGACAGGGGCTATCTTAACTATGGCTACACCTTC. This sequence encodes CAWSKGDRGYLNYGYTF.

This clonotype showed up many times. Within a library made for alpha chains, this beta chain is off target, and its count is uninformative. J is TRBJ2-3 and V is TRBV7-2; the match to TRBD2 covers 11 bases. Germline trimming cut 2 bases from V and 2 bases from J; bases unmatched to any gene: 3. The CDR3 runs to 16 residues. Germline lookup yields CDR1 SGHTA and CDR2 FQGNSA. The CDR3 DNA reads as TGTGCCAGCAGCTTAACTAGCGGGGGAATCACAGATACGCAGTATTTT. Its translation is CASSLTSGGITDTQYF.